The subject of this entry is one TCR beta chain. Trimming removed 5 bases from V and 4 bases from J; junction bases left unmatched: 9. This CDR3 contains 15 residues. The germline CDR1 and CDR2 sequences are SGHAT and FQNNGV. These data originate in a study of blood T cell repertoires in COVID-19. Repertoires were generated with immunoSEQ multiplex PCR, while TCRdb's copy carries only in-frame clones and drops some. Of 390,000 or so clones listed, about 83% are singletons. The chain carries TRBV11-2 and TRBJ1-2; 8 bases are shared with TRBD1. Sequencing input: PBMCs or T cells enriched from blood (not recorded which). The receptor comes from a woman in her forties or fifties who had recovered from COVID-19. The CDR3 region has the DNA TGTGCCAGCAGCATAGGCCCCGACAGGGGCTATGGCTACACCTTC. It yields the protein CASSIGPDRGYGYTF.